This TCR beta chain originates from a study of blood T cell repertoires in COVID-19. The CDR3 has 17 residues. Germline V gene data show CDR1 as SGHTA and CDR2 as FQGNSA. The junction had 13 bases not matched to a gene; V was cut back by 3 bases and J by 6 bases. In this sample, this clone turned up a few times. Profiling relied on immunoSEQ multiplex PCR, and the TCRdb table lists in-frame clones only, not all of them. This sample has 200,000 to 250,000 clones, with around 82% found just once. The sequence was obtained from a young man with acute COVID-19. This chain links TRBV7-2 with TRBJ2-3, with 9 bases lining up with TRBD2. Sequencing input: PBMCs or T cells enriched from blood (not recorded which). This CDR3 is CASSFSPTAGGLDTQYF. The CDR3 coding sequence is TGTGCCAGCAGCTTCTCGCCTACCGCGGGGGGGCTTGATACGCAGTATTTT.